Below, 6 T cell receptor beta chains from the same sample are listed, as sequenced in a study of tumor and adjacent non-tumor tissue in lung cancer. The template was RNA from unsorted bulk tissue. A modified ARM-PCR protocol with three rounds of nested PCR amplified TCRbeta. MiXCR was run by TCRdb on the multiplex PCR reads, yielding one entry per CDR3 protein. The sample comprises fewer than 100,000 distinct CDR3 sequences, around 77% of which are singletons, and around 9.6% rests with the top ten. The sample consisted of lung tumor tissue. These TCRs come from a woman in her thirties or forties with non-small cell lung cancer.

Notes on this clonotype: The junction does not match germline at one end; this may be a read error. This CDR3 reads CAGSLLAGGLYNEHFF. The CDR3 DNA is TGTGCCGGCAGCTTACTAGCGGGGGGGCTCTACAATGAGCACTTCTTC. The chain joins TRBV11-2 to TRBJ2-1, with 13 bases matching TRBD2. The CDR3 is 16 residues long. Germline V gene data show CDR1 as SGHAT and CDR2 as FQNNGV.

Comments on this clonotype: No conserved phenylalanine or tryptophan ends this CDR3, so it is likely a read error. In nucleotides, the CDR3 is TGTGCCAGCAGTTTAGCCGGGACTAGCAGGTACAATGAGCAGTTCTTA. The encoded protein is CASSLAGTSRYNEQFL. The chain uses TRBV12-3 or TRBV12-4 and TRBJ2-1, with TRBD2 matching 9 bases. V shed 0 bases and J 4 bases; nucleotides not matched to a gene: 4. The CDR3 length is 16 residues.

J is TRBJ2-7 and V is TRBV10-3; TRBD2 is a possible D gene (5 bases). The V gene lost 8 bases and the J gene lost 2 bases, with 16 bases spanning the gap. Germline loops: CDR1 ENHRY, CDR2 SYGVKD. CDR3 length equals 14 residues. The CDR3 is CAISLAGRTYEQYF. Written as DNA, the CDR3 is TGTGCCATCTCCCTCGCGGGCAGGACCTACGAGCAGTACTTC.

Comments on this clonotype: A read error may account for a junction end that differs from germline. This chain uses TRBV28 with TRBJ1-2, with D possibly being TRBD1 (6 bases). This CDR3 comprises 12 residues. The V gene's germline CDR1 is MDHEN and CDR2 SYDVKM. The CDR3 DNA is TGTGTCAGCAACCAGGGGATATTGGGCTACACCTTC. Its protein product is CVSNQGILGYTF.

This clonotype was seen a single time. As the CDR3 is not closed by the conserved phenylalanine or tryptophan, this likely results from a read error. The chain links TRBV29-1 to TRBJ2-7, with 7 bases fitting TRBD1. J gave up 3 bases and V 7 bases, and 3 bases lay outside the gene matches. From germline, CDR1 is SQVTM and CDR2 ANQGSEA. The CDR3 has 11 amino acids. In DNA form, the CDR3 reads TGCAGCGGTCGGGACAGCTACGAGCAGTACTTA. Its protein is CSGRDSYEQYL.

Written as DNA, the CDR3 is TGCTGCGGCCTTGGGCTAGCGGGAAATGAGCAGTTCTTC. Protein sequence: CCGLGLAGNEQFF. The rearrangement joins TRBV29-1 to TRBJ2-1; TRBD2 aligns across 9 bases. This CDR3 region has 13 residues. Germline assignment: CDR1 SQVTM and CDR2 ANQGSEA.